There are many counts of the clone carrying this T cell receptor (beta chain). TCRdb reanalysed the RT-PCR reads using MiXCR and keeps one entry per CDR3 protein. The sample lists about 520,000 distinct CDR3 sequences; approximately 7.3% were seen once. These data come from a study of response to subunit inactivated influenza vaccine. The CDR3 has 17 amino acids. V lost 4 bases, J lost 2 bases, and 10 bases stayed unmatched. The germline V gene has CDR1 SGHNT and CDR2 YYREEE (reference sequence). The sequences come from PBMCs from blood, collected 23 months after vaccination. The receptor's source is a man aged 50-75 years who received an inactivated influenza vaccine. The rearrangement uses TRBV5-4 and TRBJ2-3; 10 bases align to TRBD1. Here the CDR3 DNA reads TGTGCCAGCAGCGGGAGAGGGACAGGGGCCTACACAGATACGCAGTATTTT. Its translation is CASSGRGTGAYTDTQYF.